These 15 T cell receptor beta chains originate from one sample sequenced in a study of T cell repertoires in ileal Crohn's disease. Libraries were prepared by immunoSEQ multiplex PCR; TCRdb keeps only in-frame clonotypes and omits some of them. There are approximately 9,400 clones in the sample; around 80% occur only once, and around 4.8% lies in the top ten. The source material was ileal tissue. The receptors here all came from an adult with Crohn's disease.

The V call is TRBV5-1, the J call TRBJ2-1; TRBD1 agrees at 7 bases. The CDR3 spans 14 residues. CDR1 is SGHRS and CDR2 is YFSETQ in the germline V gene. V shed 4 bases and J 4 bases; nucleotides not matched to a gene: 5. CDR3 DNA: TGCGCCAGCAGCAACCGGGACAGTTACAATGAGCAGTTCTTC. Its translation is CASSNRDSYNEQFF.

This clone has more than one count but fewer than ten. The J gene is TRBJ1-2, the V gene TRBV5-4; 7 bases agree with TRBD1. The CDR3 has 13 amino acids. Trimming cost V 0 bases and J 8 bases; bases outside gene matches: 4. The germline V gene has CDR1 SGHNT and CDR2 YYREEE (reference sequence). The CDR3: CASSLEGAYGYTF. DNA for the CDR3: TGTGCCAGCAGCTTGGAGGGGGCCTACGGCTACACCTTC. Looking up the rest from reference TRBV5-4 and TRBJ1-2 gives the full variable domain: ETGVTQSPTHLIKTRGQQVTLRCSSQSGHNTVSWYQQALGQGPQFIFQYYREEENGRGNFPPRFSGLQFPNYSSELNVNALELDDSALYLCASSLEGAYGYTFGSGTRLTVV.

The V call is TRBV7-9, the J call TRBJ1-3, with D possibly matching TRBD1 (6 bases). Deletions cut 5 bases from V and 4 bases from J, with 18 bases between. The germline gives CDR1 SEHNR, CDR2 FQNEAQ (reference sequence). The CDR3 is 16 amino acids. CDR3 nucleotide sequence: TGTGCCAGCAGCGCCGGGGGGGCAGGGACCGGAAACACCATATATTTT. It encodes CASSAGGAGTGNTIYF.

J is TRBJ1-1 and V is TRBV6-1; no clear D. With 7 bases removed from V and 4 bases from J, the gap between germline ends came to 19 bases. CDR1 is MNHNS and CDR2 is SASEGT in the germline V gene. CDR3 length: 15 amino acids. The CDR3 sequence is CASILTPGRSTEAFF. The CDR3 DNA is TGTGCCAGCATTCTCACCCCCGGGAGGAGCACTGAAGCTTTCTTT.

The rearrangement uses TRBV27 and TRBJ1-5; D possibly corresponds to TRBD1 (5 bases). This CDR3 has 14 amino acids. Trimming took off 2 bases at V and 4 bases at J, with 9 bases between the two ends. Germline-derived CDR1 and CDR2 are MNHEY and SMNVEV (reference sequence). CDR3 sequence (DNA): TGTGCCAGCAGTTTAACGGGGGATAATCAGCCCCAGCATTTT. Translated: CASSLTGDNQPQHF.

V and J are TRBV7-9 and TRBJ1-2; no firm D call. In germline, CDR1 is SEHNR, CDR2 FQNEAQ (reference sequence). V lost 7 bases to trimming and J lost 7 bases, with 16 bases between them. CDR3 length equals 13 residues. This chain's CDR3 is CASTPYPETGYTF. Written as DNA, the CDR3 is TGTGCCAGCACCCCTTATCCGGAGACTGGCTACACCTTC. Using reference TRBV7-9 and TRBJ1-2 for the parts outside the CDR3, the full variable domain is DTGVSQNPRHKITKRGQNVTFRCDPISEHNRLYWYRQTLGQGPEFLTYFQNEAQLEKSRLLSDRFSAERPKGSFSTLEIQRTEQGDSAMYLCASTPYPETGYTFGSGTRLTVV.

V and J are TRBV11-2 and TRBJ1-1; tentatively, D is TRBD1 (6 bases). In germline, CDR1 is SGHAT, CDR2 FQNNGV. V lost 2 bases and J 1 base, leaving 14 bases between the germline ends. The CDR3 spans 16 residues. Here the CDR3 reads CASSLRGQQSNTEAFF. The CDR3 nucleotides read TGTGCCAGCAGCTTACGAGGACAGCAATCGAACACTGAAGCTTTCTTT.

This clone came up once. The rearrangement uses TRBV6-4 and TRBJ2-5; 8 bases fit TRBD2. V trimming: 5 bases; J trimming: 7 bases; junction bases outside the gene matches: 9. CDR1 is MRHNA, CDR2 SNTAGT, per germline. CDR3 length: 14 residues. The CDR3 DNA follows: TGTGCCAGCAGTAACCCGGGGGGGAGGGGGACCCAGTACTTC. It yields the protein CASSNPGGRGTQYF.

The chain carries TRBV2 and TRBJ2-7, with a weak D call TRBD1 (5 bases). Between the trimmed V and J ends, which lost 6 bases and 5 bases, there was a span of 11 bases. The V gene's germline CDR1 is SNHLY and CDR2 FYNNEI. The CDR3 spans 12 residues. Written as DNA, the CDR3 is TGTGCCAGCAGCGAACAAGGGGACGAGCAGTACTTC. It yields the protein CASSEQGDEQYF.

The genes are TRBV4-1 and TRBJ1-3; D might be TRBD1 (5 bases). CDR1 is MGHRA, CDR2 YSYEKL, per germline. The V end was cut by 1 base, the J end by 0 bases, with 19 bases between. The CDR3 sequence is 19 residues long. CDR3 DNA: TGCGCCAGCAGCCAAGGTTTGGGTAAACAGGAGATCTCTGGAAACACCATATATTTT. Its translation is CASSQGLGKQEISGNTIYF.

Only a few counts were recorded for this clone. This chain links TRBV14 with TRBJ1-1; D is unresolved. The ends were cut back, 1 base at V and 4 bases at J, with 10 bases in the middle. Germline CDR1 SGHDN, CDR2 FVKESK. CDR3 length: 14 amino acids. This CDR3 reads CASSQVDGSTEAFF. The CDR3 nucleotides are TGTGCCAGCAGCCAAGTAGATGGGAGCACTGAAGCTTTCTTT.

Within the sample, this clone is medium-sized. The V gene is TRBV28, the J gene TRBJ2-1; TRBD1 matches 9 bases. The V gene's germline CDR1 is MDHEN and CDR2 SYDVKM. The CDR3 is 15 residues long. V lost 3 bases and J lost 5; bases outside the gene matches: 5. The chain's CDR3 is CASSLLDRGHNEQFF. In nucleotides, the CDR3 is TGTGCCAGCAGTTTGTTGGACAGGGGACACAATGAGCAGTTCTTC.

The chain is built from TRBV29-1 and TRBJ2-1; 7 nucleotides agree with TRBD2. This CDR3 spans 14 amino acids. Germline lookup yields CDR1 SQVTM and CDR2 ANQGSEA. V lost 3 bases and J lost 9; bases outside the gene matches: 11. CDR3 region: CSVEGGRTDAEQFF. In nucleotides, the CDR3 is TGCAGCGTTGAGGGGGGGAGGACGGACGCTGAGCAGTTCTTC.

The CDR3 bases are TGTGCCAGTACCTCTCATCGGCAGGCCAACACAGATACGCAGTATTTT. Translation gives CASTSHRQANTDTQYF. This rearrangement joins TRBV19 to TRBJ2-3; D is uncertain. Germline V gene data show CDR1 as LNHDA and CDR2 as SQIVND (reference sequence). V was pared by 7 bases and J by 2 bases, with 19 bases between. The CDR3 is made up of 16 amino acids.

The gene calls are TRBV7-9 and TRBJ2-2; no clear D. Between the trimmed V and J ends, which lost 0 bases and 4 bases, there was a span of 3 bases. CDR1 SEHNR and CDR2 FQNEAQ come from the germline V gene (reference sequence). The CDR3 extends over 13 amino acids. The CDR3 region has the DNA TGTGCCAGCAGCTTAGCTCGCACCGGGGAGCTGTTTTTT. It specifies CASSLARTGELFF.